Included here is one T cell receptor (beta chain) sequence, with context. Its matching antigen is unknown. The sample comes from a study of blood T cells in healthy people across ages. Findings and caveats of the study: Long-lived donors carried more naive CD4+ cells and greater diversity than aged donors.

The second PCR ran roughly 6 to 11 cycles with a sample-barcoded 5' primer and J-beta primers. A template-switch adaptor that had 12 random nucleotides put a tag on each cDNA molecule. TCRdb recomputed calls from the 5' RACE reads with MiXCR, one row per CDR3 protein. The sample carries around 940,000 distinct CDR3 sequences, roughly half recorded once. Approximately 10 milliliters was the volume of peripheral blood drawn from each donor. Sequenced material: blood. This receptor was identified in a woman aged 55 to 70 in good health.

CDR3 DNA: TGTGCCAGCAGCTTCTGGATGGATACGCAGTATTTT. Amino acid sequence: CASSFWMDTQYF. This chain links TRBV5-6 with TRBJ2-3; D not resolved. Germline loops: CDR1 SGHDT, CDR2 YYEEEE. CDR3 length: 12 residues. The V end was cut by 2 bases, the J end by 6 bases, with 7 bases between.